This T cell receptor beta chain was sequenced in a study of blood T cells in healthy people across ages. The germline V gene encodes CDR1 SQVTM and CDR2 ANQGSEA. V dropped 6 bases and J dropped 6; count of bases not matched to a gene: 7. The CDR3 length is 13 residues. In each sample, at least 7 million PBMCs were isolated. A second PCR of roughly 7 to 11 cycles used a sample-barcoded 5' primer and a J-beta primer mix. TCRdb recomputed calls from the 5' RACE reads with MiXCR, one row per CDR3 protein. Here the sample spans around 1,000,000 distinct CDR3 sequences, approximately 25% being singletons. Separately, the same data were catalogued under a study of T cells of mothers and their children. According to that study: The sample comes from several healthy Caucasian donors: mothers and children.

The sequencing sample was made of blood. The TCR originated in a girl aged 2 to 10 in good health. The J gene is TRBJ2-1, the V gene TRBV29-1; TRBD2 aligns across 8 bases. As DNA, the CDR3 is TGCAGCGTCTTAGCGGGGTCCGTCAATGAGCAGTTCTTC. Amino acids: CSVLAGSVNEQFF.